This T cell receptor (beta chain) emerged from a study of T cells of healthy individuals listed by TCRdb under 2018. The CDR3 contains 15 residues, cysteine and phenylalanine counted. Left in the record is the CDR3 DNA by itself, 45 bases read in frame from the first base. V gives up 4 bases and J gives up 2 bases, and the segment between their germline ends measures 11 bases. For CDR1 and CDR2, the germline V gene lists LGHNA and YSLEER. Receptor libraries were prepared by 5' RACE. Sequencer: Illumina MiSeq. The raw public reads went through TCRdb reprocessing: fastp at Q25, MiXCR clone calling, in-frame beta chains kept. Rows with one shared CDR3 protein collapse into an entry with the most common genes and DNA. A total of 60,000 to 70,000 distinct CDR3 sequences appear in this sample, about a sixth of them only once. About 4.3% of the sample goes to the ten largest clones. As regards this clonotype: Its recognized antigen is unknown. Within one base of it there is no much larger clone, and no base qualities were kept.

The rearrangement combines TRBV4-3 with TRBJ2-2, and TRBD1 may be the D gene, going by 7 matching bases. This receptor was taken from a human donor in good health. The nucleotide sequence is given as TGCGCCAGCAGCCGCGGGACAGAAAACACCGGGGAGCTGTTTTTT. The resulting protein is CASSRGTENTGELFF.